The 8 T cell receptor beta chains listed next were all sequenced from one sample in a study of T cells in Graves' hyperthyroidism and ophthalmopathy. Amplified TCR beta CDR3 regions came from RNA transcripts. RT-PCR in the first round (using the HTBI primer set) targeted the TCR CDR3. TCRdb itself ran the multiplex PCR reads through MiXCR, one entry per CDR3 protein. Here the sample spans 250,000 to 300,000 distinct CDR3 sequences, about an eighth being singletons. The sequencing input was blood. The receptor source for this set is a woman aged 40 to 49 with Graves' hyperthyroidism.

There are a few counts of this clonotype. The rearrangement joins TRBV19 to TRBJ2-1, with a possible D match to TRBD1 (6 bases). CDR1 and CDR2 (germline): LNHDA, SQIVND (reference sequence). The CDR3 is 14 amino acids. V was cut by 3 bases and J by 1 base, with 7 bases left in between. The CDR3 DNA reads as TGTGCCAGTAGTATGCAGGGGTCCTACAATGAGCAGTTCTTC. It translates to CASSMQGSYNEQFF.

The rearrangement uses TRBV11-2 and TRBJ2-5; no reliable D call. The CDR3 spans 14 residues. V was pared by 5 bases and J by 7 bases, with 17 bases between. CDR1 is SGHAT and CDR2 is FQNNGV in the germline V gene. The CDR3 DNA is TGTGCCAGCAGCCCCAGCCCCGGGTCCGGGACCCAGTACTTC. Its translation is CASSPSPGSGTQYF.

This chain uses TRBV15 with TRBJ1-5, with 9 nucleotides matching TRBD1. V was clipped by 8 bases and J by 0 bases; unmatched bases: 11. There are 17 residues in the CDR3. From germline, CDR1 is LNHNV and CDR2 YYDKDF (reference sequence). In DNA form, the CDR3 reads TGTGCCACCGGCCGGGACAGGGTGCTCTATAGCAATCAGCCCCAGCATTTT. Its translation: CATGRDRVLYSNQPQHF.

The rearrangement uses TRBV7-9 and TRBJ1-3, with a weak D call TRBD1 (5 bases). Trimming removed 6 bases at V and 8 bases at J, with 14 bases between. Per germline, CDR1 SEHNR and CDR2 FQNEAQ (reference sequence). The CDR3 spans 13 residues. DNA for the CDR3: TGTGCCAGCAGACGAGGGGTCGGCGACACCATATATTTT. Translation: CASRRGVGDTIYF.

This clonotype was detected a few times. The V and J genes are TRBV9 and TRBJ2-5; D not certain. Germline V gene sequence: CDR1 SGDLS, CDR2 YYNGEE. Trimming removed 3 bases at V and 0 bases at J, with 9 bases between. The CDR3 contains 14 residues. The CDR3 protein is CASSEGTYQETQYF. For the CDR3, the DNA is TGTGCCAGCAGCGAGGGAACTTACCAAGAGACCCAGTACTTC.

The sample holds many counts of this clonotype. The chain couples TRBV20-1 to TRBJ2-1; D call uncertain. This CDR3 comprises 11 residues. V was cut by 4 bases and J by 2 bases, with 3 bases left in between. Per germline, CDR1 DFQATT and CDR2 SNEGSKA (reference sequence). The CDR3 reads CSATTYNEQFF. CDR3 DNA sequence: TGCAGTGCTACTACCTACAATGAGCAGTTCTTC.

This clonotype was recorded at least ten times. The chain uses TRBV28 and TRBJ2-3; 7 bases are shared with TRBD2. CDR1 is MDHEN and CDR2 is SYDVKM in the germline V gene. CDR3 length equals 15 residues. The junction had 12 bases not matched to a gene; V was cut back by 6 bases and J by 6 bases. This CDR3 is CASSPLTSNWDTQYF. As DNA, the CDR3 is TGTGCCAGCAGCCCCCTGACTAGCAATTGGGATACGCAGTATTTT.

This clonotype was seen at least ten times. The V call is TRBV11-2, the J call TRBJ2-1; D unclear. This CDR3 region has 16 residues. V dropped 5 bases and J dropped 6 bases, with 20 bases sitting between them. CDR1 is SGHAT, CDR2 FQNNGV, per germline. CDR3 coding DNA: TGTGCCAGCAGCCATGGTCGTGGGTCCCGGCGCAATGAGCAGTTCTTC. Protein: CASSHGRGSRRNEQFF.